This note documents a single T cell receptor (beta chain) sequence. In the authors' methods: Amplification of reference gene primers provided the estimated nucleated cell counts. TCRdb keeps only in-frame clones here, not all; method: immunoSEQ multiplex PCR. The V and J calls and clone size are taken from that table; D and trimming were inferred from the DNA. The sample has about 130,000 clones, 84% seen once. The data belong to a study of blood T cell repertoires in COVID-19. As for the study in general: COVID-19 samples, acute and convalescent, were from the United States, Italy and Spain. In each case, the material was cDNA or gDNA derived from T cells, B-cell-depleted T cells, or PBMCs.

The germline V gene encodes CDR1 SGHTS and CDR2 YDEGEE. This CDR3 is built from 14 residues. The J segment lost 7 bases and the V segment lost 4 bases, leaving 4 bases of the junction unmatched. Material: peripheral blood. The chain uses TRBV5-8 and TRBJ1-4; 10 bases are a match to TRBD1. This clonotype was sampled from a human donor in a cohort sampled during active COVID-19. The CDR3 coding sequence is TGTGCCAGCAGCCCGGACAGGGGGAGTGAAAAACTGTTTTTT. As protein: CASSPDRGSEKLFF.